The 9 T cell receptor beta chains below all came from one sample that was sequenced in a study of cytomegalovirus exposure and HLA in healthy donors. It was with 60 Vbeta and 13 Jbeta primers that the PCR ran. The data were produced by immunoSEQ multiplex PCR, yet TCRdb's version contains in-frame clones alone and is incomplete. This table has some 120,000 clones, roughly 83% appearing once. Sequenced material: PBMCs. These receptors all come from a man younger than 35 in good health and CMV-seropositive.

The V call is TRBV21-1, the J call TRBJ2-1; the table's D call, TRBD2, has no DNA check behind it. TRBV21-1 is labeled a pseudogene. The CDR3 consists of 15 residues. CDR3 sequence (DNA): TGTGCCAGCAGCCCGCCCGGGAACTCCTACAATGAGCAGTTCTTC. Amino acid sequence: CASSPPGNSYNEQFF.

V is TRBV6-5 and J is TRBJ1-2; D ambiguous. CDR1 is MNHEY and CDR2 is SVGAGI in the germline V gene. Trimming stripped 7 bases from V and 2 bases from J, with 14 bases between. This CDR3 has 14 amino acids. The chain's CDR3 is CASTPGVWNYGYTF. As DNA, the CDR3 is TGTGCCAGCACTCCTGGAGTTTGGAACTATGGCTACACCTTC.

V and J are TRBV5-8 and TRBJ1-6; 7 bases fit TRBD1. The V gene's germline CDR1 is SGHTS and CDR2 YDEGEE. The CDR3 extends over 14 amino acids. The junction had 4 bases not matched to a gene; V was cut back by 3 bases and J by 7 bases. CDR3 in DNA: TGTGCCAGCAGCTCCGGACAGGCCAATTCACCCCTCCACTTT. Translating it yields CASSSGQANSPLHF.

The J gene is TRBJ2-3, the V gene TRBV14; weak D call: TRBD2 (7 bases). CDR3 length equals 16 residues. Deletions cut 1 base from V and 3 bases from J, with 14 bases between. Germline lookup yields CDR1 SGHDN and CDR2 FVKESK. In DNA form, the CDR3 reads TGTGCCAGCAGCCAAGGAGGGGGGGCTAGGACAGATACGCAGTATTTT. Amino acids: CASSQGGGARTDTQYF.

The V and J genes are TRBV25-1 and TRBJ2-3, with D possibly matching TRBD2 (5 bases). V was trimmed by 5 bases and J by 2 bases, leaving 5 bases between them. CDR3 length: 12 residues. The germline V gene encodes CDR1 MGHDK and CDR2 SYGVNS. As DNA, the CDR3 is TGTGCCAGCAGTCTAGCCACAGATACGCAGTATTTT. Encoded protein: CASSLATDTQYF.

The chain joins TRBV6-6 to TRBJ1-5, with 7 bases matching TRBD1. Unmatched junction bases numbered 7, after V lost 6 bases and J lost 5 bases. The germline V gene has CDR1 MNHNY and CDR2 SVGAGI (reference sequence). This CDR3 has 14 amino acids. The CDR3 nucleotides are TGTGCCAGCAGCCGGGACAGAGCAGATCAGCCCCAGCATTTT. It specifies CASSRDRADQPQHF.

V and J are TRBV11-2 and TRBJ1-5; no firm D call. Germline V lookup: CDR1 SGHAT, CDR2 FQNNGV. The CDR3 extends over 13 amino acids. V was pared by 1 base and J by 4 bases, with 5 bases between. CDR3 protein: CASSLARNQPQHF. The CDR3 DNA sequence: TGTGCCAGCAGCTTAGCCAGGAATCAGCCCCAGCATTTT.

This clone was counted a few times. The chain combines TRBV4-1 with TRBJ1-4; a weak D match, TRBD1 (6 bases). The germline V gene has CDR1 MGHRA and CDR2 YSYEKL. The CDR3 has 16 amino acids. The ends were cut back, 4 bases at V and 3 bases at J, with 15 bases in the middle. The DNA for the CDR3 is TGCGCCAGCAGCCTGTCCGGGGGGGCGGCTAATGAAAAACTGTTTTTT. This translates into CASSLSGGAANEKLFF.

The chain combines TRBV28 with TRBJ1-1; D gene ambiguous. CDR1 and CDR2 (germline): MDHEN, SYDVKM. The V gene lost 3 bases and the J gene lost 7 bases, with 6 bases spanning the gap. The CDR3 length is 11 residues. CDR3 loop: CASSFMSEAFF. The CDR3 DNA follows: TGTGCCAGCAGTTTTATGAGTGAAGCTTTCTTT.